These 7 T cell receptor beta chains share one sample of origin, sequenced in a study of T cell repertoires in cytomegalovirus infection. TCRdb re-derived calls from the reads in MiXCR, one entry per CDR3 protein. Seen here are roughly 720,000 distinct CDR3 sequences, 35% to 45% observed once, and the top ten hold around 2.8%. Sequenced input: PBMCs. These receptors originate from a human donor in good health (CMV status not recorded). Some clones in this sample may be carry-over from other donors' samples.

The V call is TRBV5-6, the J call TRBJ1-5; possibly TRBD1 for D (5 bases). The CDR3 length is 17 residues. The germline V gene encodes CDR1 SGHDT and CDR2 YYEEEE. V shed 4 bases and J shed 4 bases, with 21 bases lying between them. CDR3 sequence (DNA): TGTGCCAGCAGCCTTCACGGGGGAGCAAGCGTAAATCAGCCCCAGCATTTT. Amino acids: CASSLHGGASVNQPQHF.

This clonotype was counted only a few times. The chain couples TRBV28 to TRBJ2-7, with 7 positions matching TRBD1. This CDR3 contains 14 residues. The ends lost 7 bases at V and 3 bases at J; junction bases unmatched: 9. CDR1 is MDHEN and CDR2 is SYDVKM in the germline V gene. The CDR3: CASTGPGQSYEQYF. The DNA of the CDR3 is TGTGCCAGCACTGGGCCGGGACAGAGCTACGAGCAGTACTTC. The full variable domain, with the rest looked up from reference TRBV28 and TRBJ2-7, is DVKVTQSSRYLVKRTGEKVFLECVQDMDHENMFWYRQDPGLGLRLIYFSYDVKMKEKGDIPEGYSVSREKKERFSLILESASTNQTSMYLCASTGPGQSYEQYFGPGTRLTVT.

As to this clonotype: Compared with germline, one end of the junction differs, possibly owing to a read error. The chain joins TRBV5-6 to TRBJ1-2, with TRBD1 matching over 7 bases. CDR3 length: 15 amino acids. The V gene's germline CDR1 is SGHDT and CDR2 YYEEEE. CDR3 protein: CASSLVGTAVYDYTF. DNA of the CDR3: TGTGCCAGCAGCTTGGTCGGGACAGCTGTCTATGACTACACCTTC.

This rearrangement joins TRBV5-6 to TRBJ2-3; 9 bases map to TRBD2. Germline CDR1 and CDR2: SGHDT and YYEEEE. The J segment lost 8 bases and the V segment lost 4 bases, leaving 11 bases of the junction unmatched. The CDR3 runs 15 residues. The CDR3, as DNA: TGTGCCAGCAGCGGCCAGGGACTAGCTCGACCTACGCAGTATTTT. It translates to CASSGQGLARPTQYF. Drawing the rest from reference TRBV5-6 and TRBJ2-3, the complete variable domain is DAGVTQSPTHLIKTRGQQVTLRCSPKSGHDTVSWYQQALGQGPQFIFQYYEEEERQRGNFPDRFSGHQFPNYSSELNVNALLLGDSALYLCASSGQGLARPTQYFGPGTRLTVL.

This clonotype has more than one count but fewer than ten. The chain carries TRBV28 and TRBJ2-7; D is perhaps TRBD1 (6 bases). The CDR3 totals 14 residues. V was cut by 4 bases and J by 3 bases, with 13 bases left in between. In germline, CDR1 is MDHEN, CDR2 SYDVKM. The CDR3 protein is CASSSVTGRYEQYF. Written as DNA, the CDR3 is TGTGCCAGCAGTTCGGTGACAGGTCGCTACGAGCAGTACTTC.

This chain uses TRBV29-1 with TRBJ1-3, with D tentatively TRBD1 (5 bases). Germline V gene sequence: CDR1 SQVTM, CDR2 ANQGSEA. V dropped 5 bases and J dropped 4 bases, with 15 bases sitting between them. This CDR3 region has 14 residues. CDR3 sequence reads: CSVLTGVTGNTIYF. The CDR3 nucleotides are TGCAGCGTTCTAACAGGTGTGACGGGAAACACCATATATTTT.

A single count supports this clonotype. This chain uses TRBV5-1 with TRBJ2-7; D is undetermined. CDR1 is SGHRS, CDR2 YFSETQ, per germline. With 1 base removed from V and 3 bases from J, the gap between germline ends came to 8 bases. This CDR3 is built from 13 residues. CDR3 sequence: CASSLFPHYEQYF. Written as DNA, the CDR3 is TGCGCCAGCAGCTTGTTCCCCCACTACGAGCAGTACTTC. Full variable domain (outside the CDR3, taken from reference TRBV5-1 and TRBJ2-7): KAGVTQTPRYLIKTRGQQVTLSCSPISGHRSVSWYQQTPGQGLQFLFEYFSETQRNKGNFPGRFSGRQFSNSRSEMNVSTLELGDSALYLCASSLFPHYEQYFGPGTRLTVT.